The following is a TCR beta chain sequence with its context. This clonotype was seen a handful of times. Its antigen is not yet known. No base-level quality is on record; no much larger clone is a single base apart. The data belong to a study of identical twins (dated by TCRdb to between 2015 and 2016). Study-wide context: To test whether fetal clonotypes persist, the study used deep sequencing on TCR alpha and beta repertoires from monozygotic twins, unrelated adults of various ages, and cord blood. To rule out contamination, replicate twin experiments were performed at different times with different library preparation protocols.

Every donor in the study was a healthy Caucasian. The study at large found these results: Zero-insertion analyses could be partly confounded by invariant T cells such as MAIT and iNKT, although diverse VJ usage argued against such confounding for most clonotypes. Because the same donors could not be followed over many years, the conclusions depended on cross-sectional statistical analysis. Abundant cord blood beta clonotypes had fewer insertions, young adult naive repertoires showed a similar but weaker trend, and memory repertoires showed no such trend. A weaker excess of twin sharing was found in beta out-of-frame sequences because the signal-to-noise ratio was lowered by fewer shared sequences. Compared with coincidental sharing between unrelated individuals, an excess of low generation-probability sequences was observed among out-of-frame TCR alpha sequences shared between twins. Out-of-frame TCR alpha sharing in monozygotic twins was systematically underestimated by recombination models, whereas sharing between unrelated individuals was in agreement with the recombination models.

Libraries were constructed by 5' RACE. Data came from an Illumina HiSeq 2000. A universal primer binding site was introduced by template switching, and a unique molecular identifier was present in the final cDNA, enabling accurate counting of TCR cDNA molecules. Specific primers in the conserved constant-segment region were used to synthesize first-strand cDNA for the TCR alpha and beta chains. Each cDNA library was double barcoded, with a SMART-Mk sample barcode plus Illumina barcodes, to control for contamination. TruSeq adapter sequences along with Illumina sample barcodes were introduced in two successive PCR steps. The Illumina HiSeq platform was used with custom primers to sequence TCR alpha and beta cDNA libraries. The published analysis was carried out like this. MiGEC was used to process raw reads and extract unique molecular identifiers, and MiXCR was used to find CDR3 positions. For each individual, recombination models were inferred using an EM algorithm with the repgenHMM and IGoR tools. Shared clonotypes were analyzed with the tcR package in R, and sharing was normalized by the product of cloneset sizes. To study raw recombination without the effects of thymic and clonal selection, out-of-frame nonproductive sequences were analyzed. Starting from the raw public reads, TCRdb applied fastp trimming at Q25, assembled clones with MiXCR and retained in-frame beta chains. Identical CDR3 proteins give one entry, which carries the most common genes and DNA. The V and J calls and clone size come from TCRdb's table, not from the authors' own analysis. The sample data list 1.5 million to 2 million distinct CDR3 sequences, and around a third of these were observed just once. The ten most abundant clones make up over 0.25% of the sample.

CDR1 and CDR2 (SQVTM, ANQGSEA) derive from the germline V gene. The CDR3 holds 17 amino acids from the cysteine to the phenylalanine. The entry retains the CDR3 DNA only, 51 bases that are in frame from base 1. Trimming leaves V shorter by 0 bases and J shorter by 0 bases, with the junction holding 6 bases beyond the gene matches. The chain was built from TRBV29-1 and TRBJ2-3, with TRBD2 matching 10 junction bases. The receptor comes from a newborn girl in good health. Sample: cord blood. The DNA is TGCAGCGTTGAAGATCTGGCTAGCGGGGGTAGCACAGATACGCAGTATTTT. Translated, it gives CSVEDLASGGSTDTQYF.